Below, 31 T cell receptor beta chains from the same sample are listed, as sequenced in a study of shared clonotypes between healthy human individuals. Here immunoSEQ multiplex PCR was the method, and the copy in TCRdb shows in-frame clones only, minus some. In the table there are some 350,000 clones, approximately 79% of which are singletons. Sample: memory CD4+ T cells sorted from blood. Subset meaning: CD45RA-negative fraction. The receptors here all came from a man between 25 and 39 years old in good health.

CDR3 coding DNA: TGTGCCAGCAGTTTAACAGAAAGATATAATTCACCCCTCCACTTT. Encoded protein: CASSLTERYNSPLHF. The V call is TRBV28, the J call TRBJ1-6; D unresolved. Germline assignment: CDR1 MDHEN and CDR2 SYDVKM. CDR3 size: 15 residues. V lost 2 bases and J 4 bases, leaving 9 bases between the germline ends.

This clone has just a few counts. The chain couples TRBV5-6 to TRBJ1-2; 8 bases agree with TRBD1. The germline gives CDR1 SGHDT, CDR2 YYEEEE. The CDR3 runs to 13 residues. The V gene end was trimmed by 6 bases and the J gene end by 6 bases; junction bases not matched to a gene: 7. CDR3 sequence: CASTTATGDGYTF. In DNA, the CDR3 is TGTGCCAGCACCACTGCGACAGGGGATGGCTACACCTTC.

The chain carries TRBV9 and TRBJ2-2, with D unresolved. The CDR3 contains 15 residues. With 4 bases removed from V and 1 base from J, the gap between germline ends came to 11 bases. Germline CDR1 reads SGDLS; CDR2 reads YYNGEE. CDR3 sequence reads: CASSPRSLNTGELFF. CDR3 nucleotide sequence: TGTGCCAGCAGCCCGCGCAGTCTGAACACCGGGGAGCTGTTTTTT.

The V and J genes are TRBV7-8 and TRBJ2-3, with 9 bases aligning to TRBD2. The germline gives CDR1 SGHVS, CDR2 FQNEAQ. Trimming at V came to 5 bases and at J to 1 base, leaving 4 bases not matched to a gene. The CDR3 extends over 15 amino acids. Here the CDR3 reads CASSPRTSGTDTQYF. The CDR3, as DNA: TGTGCCAGCAGCCCAAGGACTAGCGGCACAGATACGCAGTATTTT.

The chain is built from TRBV5-1 and TRBJ1-1; D ambiguous. CDR3 length: 13 residues. The V gene's germline CDR1 is SGHRS and CDR2 YFSETQ. Trimming took off 3 bases at V and 3 bases at J, with 9 bases between the two ends. The CDR3 reads CASSSLADTEAFF. Here the CDR3 DNA reads TGCGCCAGCAGCTCCCTTGCTGACACTGAAGCTTTCTTT.

This clone has only a few counts. Here the CDR3 DNA reads TGCGCCAGCAGCTGGGGGACTAGCGGGAGTTTCTCCAGCTCCTACAATGAGCAGTTCTTC. Translating it yields CASSWGTSGSFSSSYNEQFF. This chain connects TRBV5-1 to TRBJ2-1; 14 bases are shared with TRBD2. The CDR3 is 20 amino acids. V trimming: 3 bases; J trimming: 0 bases; junction bases outside the gene matches: 11. CDR1 is SGHRS and CDR2 is YFSETQ in the germline V gene.

As to this clone: A far larger clone differs by one base, so this is likely a read error. No conserved phenylalanine or tryptophan is present at the end of the CDR3, so a read error is the likely explanation. The V call is TRBV5-6, the J call TRBJ1-1, with TRBD1 matching over 7 bases. CDR1 and CDR2 (germline): SGHDT, YYEEEE. Trimming at V came to 7 bases and at J to 6 bases, leaving 12 bases not matched to a gene. The CDR3 spans 14 residues. The CDR3 DNA follows: TGTGCCAGCCACCCCGGGCCGGGGACAGCTGAAGCTTTCCTT. Translating gives CASHPGPGTAEAFL.

J is TRBJ2-7 and V is TRBV7-3; the D is unclear. CDR1 is SGHTA and CDR2 is FQGTGA in the germline V gene. This CDR3 spans 12 amino acids. V lost 1 base and J lost 4, with 5 bases in between. CDR3 region: CASSLRRYEQYF. In DNA, the CDR3 is TGTGCCAGCAGCTTAAGGCGGTACGAGCAGTACTTC.

The chain uses TRBV7-8 and TRBJ2-7; 8 bases fit TRBD1. The CDR3 length is 15 residues. Losses at the gene ends were 0 bases for V and 2 bases for J; bases not matched to a gene: 3. The germline CDR1 and CDR2 sequences are SGHVS and FQNEAQ. The CDR3 DNA follows: TGTGCCAGCAGCTTAGCGGGACAGGATCCCTACGAGCAGTACTTC. Protein product: CASSLAGQDPYEQYF. Full variable domain (rest looked up from reference TRBV7-8 and TRBJ2-7): GAGVSQSPRYKVAKRGQDVALRCDPISGHVSLFWYQQALGQGPEFLTYFQNEAQLDKSGLPSDRFFAERPEGSVSTLKIQRTQQEDSAVYLCASSLAGQDPYEQYFGPGTRLTVT.

This clone has at least ten counts. The CDR3 DNA reads as TGTGCCAGCAGTGACCAGGGGAACCACGAGCAGTACTTC. Protein product: CASSDQGNHEQYF. The chain employs TRBV2 and TRBJ2-7, with a possible D match to TRBD1 (6 bases). Germline CDR1 and CDR2: SNHLY and FYNNEI. V gave up 3 bases and J gave up 5 bases, with 11 bases separating them. The CDR3 is made up of 13 amino acids.

The V call is TRBV28, the J call TRBJ1-4; D call uncertain. CDR1 is MDHEN and CDR2 is SYDVKM in the germline V gene. Trimming pared 1 base from V and 9 bases from J, leaving 15 bases between. The CDR3 consists of 15 residues. This CDR3 is CASSLLGNGEQKLFF. As DNA, the CDR3 is TGTGCCAGCAGTTTATTGGGGAATGGGGAACAAAAACTGTTTTTT.

This chain connects TRBV5-4 to TRBJ2-1; 14 nucleotides match TRBD2. V lost 4 bases, J lost 6 bases, and 6 bases stayed unmatched. The CDR3 is 16 residues long. From germline, CDR1 is SGHNT and CDR2 YYREEE (reference sequence). The CDR3 DNA is TGTGCCAGCAGCCCCCCGGGACTAGCGGGAGTCAATGAGCAGTTCTTC. Protein: CASSPPGLAGVNEQFF.

This sequence joins TRBV18 and TRBJ2-2; TRBD2 might be the D (5 bases). Looked up from germline, CDR1 is KGHSH and CDR2 is LQKENI. The CDR3 contains 17 residues. Between the trimmed V and J ends, which lost 3 bases and 5 bases, there was a span of 19 bases. CDR3: CASSPQINKLGTGELFF. CDR3 sequence (DNA): TGTGCCAGCTCACCCCAGATCAACAAACTAGGGACCGGGGAGCTGTTTTTT.

This clone was seen a handful of times. The chain has TRBV2 and TRBJ2-1, with 7 bases that match TRBD2. Per germline, CDR1 SNHLY and CDR2 FYNNEI. J gave up 4 bases and V 6 bases, and 9 bases lay outside the gene matches. The CDR3 sequence is 15 residues long. CDR3 coding DNA: TGTGCCAGCAGGTCGAGCGGGAATTGGTACAATGAGCAGTTCTTC. This codes for CASRSSGNWYNEQFF.

This clone was picked up a small number of times. CDR3 loop: CASSKTSGRAGEQFF. CDR3 sequence (DNA): TGTGCCAGCAGCAAAACTAGCGGGAGGGCCGGTGAGCAGTTCTTC. The chain recombines TRBV7-9 with TRBJ2-1; 13 nucleotides line up with TRBD2. Germline values: CDR1 SEHNR, CDR2 FQNEAQ (reference sequence). The CDR3 sequence is 15 residues long. Germline trimming cut 5 bases from V and 9 bases from J; bases unmatched to any gene: 7.

V and J are TRBV9 and TRBJ1-2, with D perhaps matching TRBD1 (6 bases). The CDR3 runs 16 residues. Germline V gene data show CDR1 as SGDLS and CDR2 as YYNGEE. V was clipped by 0 bases and J by 6 bases, with 18 bases between them. CDR3 coding DNA: TGTGCCAGCAGCGTAGCTACTCGTCGGACAGATAATGGCTACACCTTC. It specifies CASSVATRRTDNGYTF.

This clone was recorded a few times. The V call is TRBV19, the J call TRBJ2-3; 8 bases line up with TRBD1. V dropped 4 bases and J dropped 2; count of bases not matched to a gene: 11. Germline V gives CDR1 LNHDA, CDR2 SQIVND (reference sequence). The CDR3 consists of 17 residues. The chain's CDR3 is CASSTYQGAQFTDTQYF. CDR3 sequence (DNA): TGTGCCAGTAGTACATACCAGGGGGCACAATTCACAGATACGCAGTATTTT.

The gene calls are TRBV18 and TRBJ1-4; D gene ambiguous. CDR1 and CDR2 (germline): KGHSH, LQKENI. V was pared by 3 bases and J by 1 base, with 3 bases between. The CDR3 loop spans 13 amino acids. The CDR3 nucleotides read TGTGCCAGCTCACCGGAAACTAATGAAAAACTGTTTTTT. Amino acids: CASSPETNEKLFF.

The rearrangement links TRBV15 to TRBJ1-2, with 8 nucleotides matching TRBD1. V trimming: 3 bases; J trimming: 0 bases; junction bases outside the gene matches: 9. This CDR3 comprises 17 residues. Germline V gives CDR1 LNHNV, CDR2 YYDKDF (reference sequence). The chain's CDR3 is CATSRAGGSSANYGYTF. The DNA of the CDR3 is TGTGCCACCAGCAGGGCAGGGGGCTCCAGTGCTAACTATGGCTACACCTTC. Full variable domain (missing parts from reference TRBV15 and TRBJ1-2): DAMVIQNPRYQVTQFGKPVTLSCSQTLNHNVMYWYQQKSSQAPKLLFHYYDKDFNNEADTPDNFQSRRPNTSFCFLDIRSPGLGDTAMYLCATSRAGGSSANYGYTFGSGTRLTVV.

The CDR3: CASSLGPGQGFRNTIYF. Here the CDR3 DNA reads TGCGCCAGCAGCTTGGGACCGGGACAGGGCTTTCGAAACACCATATATTTT. The V call is TRBV5-1, the J call TRBJ1-3, with TRBD1 identical over 9 bases. V gave up 0 bases and J gave up 5 bases; unmatched junction bases: 9. The CDR3 has 17 residues. Germline V gene lookup returns CDR1 SGHRS and CDR2 YFSETQ.

The rearrangement joins TRBV29-1 to TRBJ2-3; no definite D call. V gave up 6 bases and J gave up 1 base, with 11 bases separating them. CDR1 SQVTM and CDR2 ANQGSEA come from the germline V gene. The CDR3 sequence is 13 residues long. CDR3 amino acids: CSVSRGRTDTQYF. The DNA of the CDR3 is TGCAGCGTGAGTAGAGGACGCACAGATACGCAGTATTTT.

J is TRBJ2-5 and V is TRBV7-9; 7 bases agree with TRBD1. V was pared by 5 bases and J by 3 bases, with 9 bases of the junction left unmatched. The CDR3 covers 15 residues. Germline V gene data show CDR1 as SEHNR and CDR2 as FQNEAQ (reference sequence). The CDR3 spells CASSTTRQGEETQYF. CDR3 coding DNA: TGTGCCAGCAGCACGACCAGACAGGGAGAAGAGACCCAGTACTTC.

V and J are TRBV7-8 and TRBJ2-6; D is unclear. Per the germline V gene, CDR1 is SGHVS and CDR2 is FQNEAQ. V dropped 3 bases and J dropped 10 bases, with 7 bases sitting between them. The CDR3 is 12 residues long. The CDR3 bases are TGTGCCAGCAGCTTCGAGAGGAACGTCCTGACTTTC. Amino acids: CASSFERNVLTF.

V usage is TRBV7-2 and J usage is TRBJ1-1; the D is unclear. V was cut by 0 bases and J by 8 bases, with 10 bases left in between. CDR1 and CDR2 (germline): SGHTA, FQGNSA. This CDR3 contains 13 residues. The CDR3 is CASSLAWGQEAFF. DNA for the CDR3: TGTGCCAGCAGCTTAGCGTGGGGTCAGGAAGCTTTCTTT.

This clone was recorded many times. The J gene is TRBJ2-5, the V gene TRBV5-3, with a weak D call TRBD2 (6 bases). TRBV5-3 is classed as an ORF, of uncertain function. CDR3 length: 17 residues. Deletions cut 1 base from V and 0 bases from J, with 16 bases between. CDR3 protein: CARSLLPGLQYQETQYF. The CDR3 DNA follows: TGTGCCAGAAGCTTGCTTCCGGGACTCCAGTACCAAGAGACCCAGTACTTC.

V gene TRBV7-9 combines with J gene TRBJ2-1; no reliable D call. The V gene's germline CDR1 is SEHNR and CDR2 FQNEAQ (reference sequence). V shed 5 bases and J shed 6 bases, with 11 bases lying between them. The CDR3 covers 13 residues. CDR3 amino acids: CASSALLVNEQFF. The CDR3 coding sequence is TGTGCCAGCAGCGCCCTCCTAGTCAATGAGCAGTTCTTC.

There are a few counts of this clone. The V gene is TRBV5-6, the J gene TRBJ2-3; D is undetermined. CDR1 is SGHDT, CDR2 YYEEEE, per germline. The CDR3 has 14 amino acids. With 6 bases removed from V and 3 bases from J, the gap between germline ends came to 14 bases. CDR3 sequence: CASIRRARTDTQYF. CDR3 bases: TGTGCCAGCATCCGGCGAGCGAGGACAGATACGCAGTATTTT.

The rearrangement links TRBV5-5 to TRBJ1-3; no reliable D call. The germline V gene encodes CDR1 SGHKS and CDR2 YYEKEE (reference sequence). Deletions cut 0 bases from V and 0 bases from J, with 7 bases between. The CDR3 is 15 amino acids. The CDR3 DNA reads TGTGCCAGCAGCTTGGCGCGGGACTCTGGAAACACCATATATTTT. This sequence encodes CASSLARDSGNTIYF.

This clone was found a few times. The V call is TRBV6-1, the J call TRBJ2-7; no clear D. This CDR3 is built from 15 residues. Per germline, CDR1 MNHNS and CDR2 SASEGT. The ends were cut back, 1 base at V and 0 bases at J, with 10 bases in the middle. The CDR3 spells CASSEGGLSSYEQYF. CDR3 nucleotides: TGTGCCAGCAGTGAAGGCGGCCTGAGCTCCTACGAGCAGTACTTC.

The chain combines TRBV5-1 with TRBJ1-4; 7 bases line up with TRBD1. Germline V gene lookup returns CDR1 SGHRS and CDR2 YFSETQ. The junction had 13 bases not matched to a gene; V was cut back by 0 bases and J by 8 bases. The CDR3 is 17 amino acids. CDR3 region: CASSLGILTGRGEKLFF. Here the CDR3 DNA reads TGCGCCAGCAGCTTGGGGATACTGACAGGGCGAGGCGAAAAACTGTTTTTT.

The V call is TRBV11-2, the J call TRBJ2-7, with TRBD1 matching over 7 bases. CDR3 length equals 14 residues. Trimming cost V 5 bases and J 5 bases; bases outside gene matches: 9. Germline V CDR1 and CDR2: SGHAT, FQNNGV. The CDR3 loop reads CASSTWDSEDEQYF. The CDR3 nucleotides read TGTGCCAGCAGCACTTGGGACAGCGAGGACGAGCAGTACTTC.